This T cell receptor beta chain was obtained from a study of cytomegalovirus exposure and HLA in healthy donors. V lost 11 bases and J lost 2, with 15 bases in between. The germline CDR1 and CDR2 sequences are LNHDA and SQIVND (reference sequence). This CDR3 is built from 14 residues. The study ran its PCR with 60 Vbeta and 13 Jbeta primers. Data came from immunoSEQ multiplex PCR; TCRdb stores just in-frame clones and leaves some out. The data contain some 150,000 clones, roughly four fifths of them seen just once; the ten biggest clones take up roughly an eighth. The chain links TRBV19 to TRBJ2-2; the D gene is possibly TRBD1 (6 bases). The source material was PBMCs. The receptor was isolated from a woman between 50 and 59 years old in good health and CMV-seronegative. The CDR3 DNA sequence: TGTGCCTGTTCCAGGACAGACAACACCGGGGAGCTGTTTTTT. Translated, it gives CACSRTDNTGELFF.